This T cell receptor (beta chain) was recovered during a study of PD-1 blockade in classical Hodgkin lymphoma. Study results and caveats: There was a significant rise in CD4+ TCR diversity by C4D1, with no such rise for CD8+.

Sequencing used immunoSEQ multiplex PCR; TCRdb keeps in-frame clones, though not all of them. The sample has roughly 150,000 clones; 78% are singletons. This clone was counted a few times. Its specificity is not known. Different DNA sequences within this sample yield the same CDR3. Relapse was seen in all patients after autologous stem cell transplantation, and brentuximab vedotin exposure was variable. The CDR3 is made up of 15 amino acids. Between the trimmed V and J ends, which lost 0 bases and 0 bases, there was a span of 8 bases. Germline V gene sequence: CDR1 LNHDA, CDR2 SQIVND (reference sequence).

The sample here was peripheral blood mononuclear cells (PBMCs), taken before the second cycle of nivolumab. This TCR was recovered from a human donor with classical Hodgkin lymphoma. This sequence joins TRBV19 and TRBJ1-1; D gene ambiguous. CDR3 sequence (DNA): TGTGCCAGTAGTATAGATGGCAGATTGAACACTGAAGCTTTCTTT. Its protein product is CASSIDGRLNTEAFF.